In this sample, the clone carrying this TCR beta chain turned up once. Antigen specificity is unknown. CDR1 and CDR2 from the germline V gene are ENHRY and SYGVKD. The CDR3 loop spans 15 amino acids. Trimming took 2 bases from V and 7 from J; bases not matched to a gene: 7. In the PCR, 60 Vbeta and 13 Jbeta primers were used. In the study's own analysis: The authors later counted some 76 million unique TCR beta chains, 9 million to 12 million of them shared. Sequenced by immunoSEQ multiplex PCR; TCRdb stores in-frame clones only, minus some. From that table come the V and J calls and clone size; the DNA was used to work out D and trimming. The sample records about 140,000 clones, about 64% being singletons. This sample stems from a study of cytomegalovirus exposure and HLA in healthy donors. The study's findings and limits: Apart from CMV serostatus, no immune exposure information was available. Reports described diagnosis of cytomegalovirus status by the classifier as highly specific and sensitive.

V and J are TRBV10-3 and TRBJ2-2; 7 bases map to TRBD2. The sequence derives from a woman aged 40 to 50 in good health and CMV-seronegative. Sequenced input: PBMCs. CDR3 DNA: TGTGCCATCAGTGAGGGGCTAGCGGTGCGCGGGGAGCTGTTTTTT. Translation gives CAISEGLAVRGELFF.